These 2 T cell receptor beta chains were sequenced from one sample in a study of cytomegalovirus exposure and HLA in healthy donors. The PCR was carried out with 60 Vbeta primers and 13 Jbeta primers. Method: immunoSEQ multiplex PCR; TCRdb's copy keeps in-frame clones and lacks some. Of approximately 130,000 clones in the sample, more than 65% were seen once. The sequenced material came from PBMCs. The source is an older woman in good health and CMV-seropositive.

This chain connects TRBV7-2 to TRBJ2-3; the D is unclear. V dropped 2 bases and J dropped 8 bases, with 11 bases sitting between them. The CDR3 runs 13 residues. CDR1 and CDR2 from the germline V gene are SGHTA and FQGNSA. As DNA, the CDR3 is TGTGCCAGCAGCTTAAAAATCACGGGTACGCAGTATTTT. Its protein product is CASSLKITGTQYF.

The gene calls are TRBV7-2 and TRBJ2-1; 9 positions agree with TRBD1. The CDR3 sequence is 15 residues long. Trimming took 6 bases from V and 1 from J; bases not matched to a gene: 4. From germline, CDR1 is SGHTA and CDR2 FQGNSA. The chain's CDR3 is CASSGTGTSYNEQFF. The CDR3, as DNA: TGTGCCAGCAGTGGGACAGGGACGTCCTACAATGAGCAGTTCTTC.